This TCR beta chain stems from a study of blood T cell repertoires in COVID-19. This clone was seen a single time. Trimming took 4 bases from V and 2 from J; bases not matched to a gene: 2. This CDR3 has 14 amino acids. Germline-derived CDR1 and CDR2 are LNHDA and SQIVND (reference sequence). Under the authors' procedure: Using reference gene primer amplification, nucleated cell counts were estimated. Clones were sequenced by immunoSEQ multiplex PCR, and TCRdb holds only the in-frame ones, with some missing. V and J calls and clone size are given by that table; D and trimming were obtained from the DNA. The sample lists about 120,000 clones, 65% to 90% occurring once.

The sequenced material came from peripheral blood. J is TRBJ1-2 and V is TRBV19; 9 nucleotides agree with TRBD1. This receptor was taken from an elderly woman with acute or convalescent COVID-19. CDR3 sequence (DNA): TGTGCCAGTAGTACGACAGGGGGGAACTATGGCTACACCTTC. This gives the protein CASSTTGGNYGYTF.